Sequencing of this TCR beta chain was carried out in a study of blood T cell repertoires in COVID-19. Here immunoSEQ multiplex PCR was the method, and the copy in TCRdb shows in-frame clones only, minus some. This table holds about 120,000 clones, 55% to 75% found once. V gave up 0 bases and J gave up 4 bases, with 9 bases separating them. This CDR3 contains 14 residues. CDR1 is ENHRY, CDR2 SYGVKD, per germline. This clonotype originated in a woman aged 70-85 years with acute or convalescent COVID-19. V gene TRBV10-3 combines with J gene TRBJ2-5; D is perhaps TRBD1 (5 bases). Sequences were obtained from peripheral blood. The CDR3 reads CAISESRQRETQYF. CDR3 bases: TGTGCCATCAGTGAGTCGAGACAGAGAGAGACCCAGTACTTC.